The TCR beta chain under discussion was sequenced for a study of CD8 T cells in ankylosing spondylitis. In its sample, this clonotype was seen many times. Its antigen is not identified. Study-wide findings and caveats: Reportedly, disease-linked clones are significantly enriched in ankylosing spondylitis patients' matched synovial fluid.

V was trimmed by 6 bases and J by 13 bases, leaving 21 bases between them. The CDR3 extends over 13 amino acids. Germline assignment: CDR1 MNHEY and CDR2 SVGAGI. TCRdb called the 5' RACE reads again in MiXCR, with one record for every CDR3 protein. Of 210,000 or so distinct CDR3 sequences in the sample, 8.2% were seen once. This chain links TRBV6-5 with TRBJ2-5; D not resolved. The source is a female donor with ankylosing spondylitis or in good health (not recorded which). Sequenced material: blood, either unsorted or a sorted T cell fraction (not recorded which). DNA for the CDR3: TGTGCCAGCAGCCCATCCACGCGTAGGGCAGGGTACTTC. Its translation is CASSPSTRRAGYF.